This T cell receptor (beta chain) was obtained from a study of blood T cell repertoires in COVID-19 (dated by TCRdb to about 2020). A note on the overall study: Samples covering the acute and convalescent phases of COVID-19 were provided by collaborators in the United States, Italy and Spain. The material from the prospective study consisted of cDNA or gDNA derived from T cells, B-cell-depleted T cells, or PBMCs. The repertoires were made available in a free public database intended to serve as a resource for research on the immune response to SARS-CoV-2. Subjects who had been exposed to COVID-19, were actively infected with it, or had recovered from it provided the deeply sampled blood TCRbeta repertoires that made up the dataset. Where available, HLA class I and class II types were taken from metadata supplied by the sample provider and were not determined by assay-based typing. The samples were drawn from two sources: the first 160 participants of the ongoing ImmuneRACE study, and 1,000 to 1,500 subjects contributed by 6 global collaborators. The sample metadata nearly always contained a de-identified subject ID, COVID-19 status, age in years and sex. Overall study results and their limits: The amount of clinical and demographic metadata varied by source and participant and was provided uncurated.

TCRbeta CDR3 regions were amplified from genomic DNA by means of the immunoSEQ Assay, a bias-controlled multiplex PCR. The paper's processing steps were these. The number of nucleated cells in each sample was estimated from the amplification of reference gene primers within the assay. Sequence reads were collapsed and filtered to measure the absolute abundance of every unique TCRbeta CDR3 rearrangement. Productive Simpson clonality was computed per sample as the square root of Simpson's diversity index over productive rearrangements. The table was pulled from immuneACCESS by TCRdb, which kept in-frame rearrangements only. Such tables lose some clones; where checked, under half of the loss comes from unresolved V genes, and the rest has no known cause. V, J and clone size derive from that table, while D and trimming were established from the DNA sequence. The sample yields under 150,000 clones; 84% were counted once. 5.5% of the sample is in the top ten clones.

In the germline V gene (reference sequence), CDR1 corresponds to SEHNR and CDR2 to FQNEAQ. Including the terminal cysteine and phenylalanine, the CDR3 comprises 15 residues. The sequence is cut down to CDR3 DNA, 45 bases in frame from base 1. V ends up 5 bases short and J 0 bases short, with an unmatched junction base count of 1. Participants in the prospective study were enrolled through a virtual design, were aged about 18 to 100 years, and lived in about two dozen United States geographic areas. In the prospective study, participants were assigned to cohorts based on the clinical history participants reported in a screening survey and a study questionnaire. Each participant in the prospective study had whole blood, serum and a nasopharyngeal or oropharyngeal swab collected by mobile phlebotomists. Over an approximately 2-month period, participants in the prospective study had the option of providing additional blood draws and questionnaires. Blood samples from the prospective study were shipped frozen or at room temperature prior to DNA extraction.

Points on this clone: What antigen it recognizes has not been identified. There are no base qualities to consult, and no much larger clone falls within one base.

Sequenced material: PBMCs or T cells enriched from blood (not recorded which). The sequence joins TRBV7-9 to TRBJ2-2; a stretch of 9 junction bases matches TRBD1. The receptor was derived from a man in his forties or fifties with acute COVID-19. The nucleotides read TGTGCCAGCAGCAGGACAGGGGCGAACACCGGGGAGCTGTTTTTT. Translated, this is CASSRTGANTGELFF.